The clone carrying this TCR beta chain was seen more than once but under ten times. Germline V gene data show CDR1 as SGHTA and CDR2 as FQGNSA. The V gene end was trimmed by 6 bases and the J gene end by 0 bases; junction bases not matched to a gene: 2. This CDR3 has 14 residues. PCR amplification relied on 60 Vbeta primers (plus 13 Jbeta primers). TCRdb keeps only in-frame clones here, not all; method: immunoSEQ multiplex PCR. The table lists 55,000 to 75,000 clones, 75% of them singletons. The sample originates from a study of cytomegalovirus exposure and HLA in healthy donors. The sequencing sample was made of PBMCs. The origin of this receptor is a young woman in good health and CMV-seropositive. The V gene is TRBV7-2, the J gene TRBJ2-3; 8 bases fit TRBD2. CDR3 in amino acids: CASRIAGSTDTQYF. The CDR3 nucleotides read TGTGCCAGCAGAATAGCGGGGAGCACAGATACGCAGTATTTT.